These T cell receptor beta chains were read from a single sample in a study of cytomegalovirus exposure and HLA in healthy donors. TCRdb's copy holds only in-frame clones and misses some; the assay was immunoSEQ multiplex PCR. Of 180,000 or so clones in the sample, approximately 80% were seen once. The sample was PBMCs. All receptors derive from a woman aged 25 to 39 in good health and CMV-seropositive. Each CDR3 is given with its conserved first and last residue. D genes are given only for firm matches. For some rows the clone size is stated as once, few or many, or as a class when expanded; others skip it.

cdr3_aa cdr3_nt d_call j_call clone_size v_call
CASSIRRGRVEKLFF TGTGCCAGTAGTATACGGAGGGGGCGCGTTGAAAAACTGTTTTTT TRBD1 TRBJ1-4 - TRBV19
CATSPETGYTEAFF TGTGCCACCAGCCCCGAGACAGGGTACACTGAAGCTTTCTTT TRBD1 TRBJ1-1 few TRBV15
CASSPRTGAVPDTQYF TGTGCCAGCAGCCCTAGGACAGGGGCTGTCCCAGATACGCAGTATTTT TRBD1 TRBJ2-3 - TRBV7-9
CASSYRGTAGNTIYF TGTGCCAGCAGTTACAGGGGAACTGCTGGAAACACCATATATTTT - TRBJ1-3 - TRBV6-5
CASSGIEGGRAFYEQYF TGTGCCAGCTCAGGGATCGAGGGCGGGAGGGCCTTCTACGAGCAGTACTTC TRBD2 TRBJ2-7 - TRBV18
CASSQDLGGADVGGYTF TGCGCCAGCAGCCAAGATTTAGGGGGCGCGGACGTAGGGGGCTACACCTTC TRBD1 TRBJ1-2 - TRBV4-1
CASSSGGRKQFF TGTGCCAGCAGCTCAGGGGGCCGTAAGCAGTTCTTC TRBD1 TRBJ2-1 - TRBV11-1
CASSRAEGSYEQYF TGTGCCAGCAGCCGGGCGGAGGGTTCCTACGAGCAGTACTTC - TRBJ2-7 - TRBV6-5
CASSMGRLAGGNEQFF TGTGCCAGCAGCATGGGGAGGCTAGCGGGTGGGAATGAGCAGTTCTTC TRBD2 TRBJ2-1 - TRBV2
CASSNDRLGETQYF TGTGCCAGCAGCAACGACAGGTTGGGAGAGACCCAGTACTTC - TRBJ2-5 - TRBV7-2
CATTPAGPRANEKLFF TGTGCCACCACTCCGGCGGGTCCTAGAGCTAATGAAAAACTGTTTTTT - TRBJ1-4 - TRBV10-3
CASSPPGLANNEQFF TGTGCCAGCTCACCGCCGGGACTAGCAAACAATGAGCAGTTCTTC TRBD2 TRBJ2-1 - TRBV18
CASSGREQVIQPQHF TGCGCCAGCAGTGGGCGGGAGCAAGTGATTCAGCCCCAGCATTTT - TRBJ1-5 once TRBV10-1
CASSPSAGRSGNTIYF TGCGCCAGCAGCCCCTCCGCGGGGAGGTCTGGAAACACCATATATTTT - TRBJ1-3 - TRBV4-1
CASSFAGTGIGEAFF TGTGCCAGCAGTTTTGCAGGGACAGGGATTGGTGAAGCTTTCTTT TRBD1 TRBJ1-1 - TRBV28
CASQTSEVREQFF TGTGCCAGCCAGACGAGTGAGGTGCGGGAGCAGTTCTTC - TRBJ2-1 - TRBV6-1
CASSPGTGYGYTF TGTGCCAGCAGCCCCGGGACAGGCTATGGCTACACCTTC TRBD1 TRBJ1-2 few TRBV5-4
CAISDGLMKELFF TGTGCCATCAGTGACGGACTAATGAAGGAACTGTTTTTT - TRBJ1-4 - TRBV10-3
CASSRQGGELFF TGTGCCAGCAGCAGACAGGGGGGGGAGCTGTTTTTT TRBD1 TRBJ2-2 once TRBV2
CASSSSGATNEKLFF TGTGCCAGCAGTTCCTCAGGGGCAACTAATGAAAAACTGTTTTTT - TRBJ1-4 - TRBV6-6
CASRTSGRGGADTQYF TGTGCCAGCCGGACTAGCGGGAGAGGGGGTGCAGATACGCAGTATTTT TRBD2 TRBJ2-3 - TRBV6-6
CASSLGANQPQHF TGTGCCAGCAGCCTGGGAGCGAATCAGCCCCAGCATTTT - TRBJ1-5 - TRBV4-2
CASRVQPLGGYTF TGTGCCAGCAGGGTACAACCACTAGGTGGCTACACCTTC - TRBJ1-2 few TRBV28
CASSALADSQTQYF TGTGCCAGCAGTGCCCTAGCGGATTCACAGACCCAGTACTTC TRBD2 TRBJ2-5 - TRBV2
CSVEVTDNPNTEAFF TGCAGCGTTGAAGTGACAGACAATCCGAACACTGAAGCTTTCTTT - TRBJ1-1 - TRBV29-1
CASSVGTSGTYEQYF TGTGCCAGTAGTGTCGGGACTAGCGGAACCTACGAGCAGTACTTC TRBD2 TRBJ2-7 - TRBV19
CASSPMSGVETQYF TGTGCCAGCAGCCCGATGTCAGGGGTCGAGACCCAGTACTTC - TRBJ2-5 - TRBV5-4
CASSFGQITKQYF TGTGCCAGCAGTTTCGGACAGATTACGAAGCAGTACTTC - TRBJ2-7 - TRBV2
CASSPAYGGTGVQPQHF TGTGCCAGCTCACCTGCGTATGGAGGGACAGGGGTTCAGCCCCAGCATTTT TRBD1 TRBJ1-5 - TRBV18
CASSSAGQRTQYF TGTGCCAGTAGTTCGGCAGGGCAGAGAACCCAGTACTTC - TRBJ2-5 once TRBV19
CASSVGRDFSYEQYF TGTGCCAGCAGCGTAGGGAGGGACTTCTCCTACGAGCAGTACTTC - TRBJ2-7 - TRBV9
CASSLSRREGTGELFF TGCGCCAGCAGCTTGTCTCGGCGGGAGGGTACCGGGGAGCTGTTTTTT TRBD2 TRBJ2-2 - TRBV5-1
CASSMGRTYEQYF TGTGCCAGTAGTATGGGGCGGACCTACGAGCAGTACTTC - TRBJ2-7 - TRBV19
CAWSASSDTQYF TGTGCCTGGAGCGCTAGCAGCGATACGCAGTATTTT - TRBJ2-3 - TRBV30
CASSLEPSGSVSYNEQFF TGCGCCAGCAGCTTGGAGCCTAGCGGGAGCGTGTCCTACAATGAGCAGTTCTTC TRBD2 TRBJ2-1 - TRBV5-1
CASSLMGQGAAGELFF TGTGCCAGCAGCTTGATGGGACAGGGGGCGGCCGGGGAGCTGTTTTTT TRBD1 TRBJ2-2 - TRBV5-4
CASTGGIWANYGYTF TGTGCCAGCACAGGGGGGATTTGGGCTAACTATGGCTACACCTTC TRBD1 TRBJ1-2 - TRBV6-5
CASSYHRVGTEAFF TGTGCCAGCAGTTACCACAGGGTTGGAACTGAAGCTTTCTTT - TRBJ1-1 - TRBV6-5
CASSAPGNRHF TGTGCCAGCAGTGCCCCCGGGAACCGGCATTTT - TRBJ1-5 - TRBV28
CASIDTSYEQYF TGTGCCAGCATCGACACAAGCTACGAGCAGTACTTC - TRBJ2-7 once TRBV28
CASSGLYEQYF TGTGCCAGCAGTGGGCTCTACGAGCAGTACTTC - TRBJ2-7 - TRBV2
CASSQVEWDARLAGALGELFF TGCGCCAGCAGCCAAGTAGAGTGGGACGCCCGACTAGCGGGAGCCCTCGGGGAGCTGTTTTTT TRBD2 TRBJ2-2 - TRBV4-1